Each of the 2 T cell receptor beta chains below was sequenced from the same sample in a study of blood T cell repertoires in COVID-19. Sequencing used immunoSEQ multiplex PCR; TCRdb keeps in-frame clones, though not all of them. The sample holds 72,000 or so clones, approximately 80% seen once. The sample consisted of peripheral blood. Receptor source: a man aged 65 to 79 who had recovered from COVID-19.

V gene TRBV18 combines with J gene TRBJ2-3; TRBD1 is a possible D gene (6 bases). The CDR3 loop spans 15 amino acids. The V gene lost 2 bases and the J gene lost 3 bases, with 12 bases spanning the gap. Germline-derived CDR1 and CDR2 are KGHSH and LQKENI. CDR3 in amino acids: CASSPAQQGTDTQYF. The CDR3 DNA sequence: TGTGCCAGCTCACCAGCCCAACAGGGTACAGATACGCAGTATTTT.

The table lists this clone with a count of one. The chain combines TRBV29-1 with TRBJ1-1; a weak D match, TRBD1 (5 bases). The CDR3 sequence is 12 residues long. Deletions cut 5 bases from V and 5 bases from J, with 12 bases between. CDR1 is SQVTM and CDR2 is ANQGSEA in the germline V gene. CDR3 protein: CSVRWGPTEAFF. The CDR3 DNA reads TGCAGCGTTCGCTGGGGCCCTACTGAAGCTTTCTTT. Full variable domain (rest looked up from reference TRBV29-1 and TRBJ1-1): SAVISQKPSRDICQRGTSLTIQCQVDSQVTMMFWYRQQPGQSLTLIATANQGSEATYESGFVIDKFPISRPNLTFSTLTVSNMSPEDSSIYLCSVRWGPTEAFFGQGTRLTVV.